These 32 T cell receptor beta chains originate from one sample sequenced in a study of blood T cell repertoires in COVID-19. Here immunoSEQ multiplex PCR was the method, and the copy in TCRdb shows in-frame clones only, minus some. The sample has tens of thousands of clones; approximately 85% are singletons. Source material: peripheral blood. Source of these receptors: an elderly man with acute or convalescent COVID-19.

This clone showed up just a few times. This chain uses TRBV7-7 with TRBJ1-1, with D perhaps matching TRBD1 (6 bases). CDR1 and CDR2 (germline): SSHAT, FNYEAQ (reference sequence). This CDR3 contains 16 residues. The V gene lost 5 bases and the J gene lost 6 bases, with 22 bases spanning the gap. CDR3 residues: CASSPGVIGRGAEAFF. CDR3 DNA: TGTGCCAGCAGCCCAGGGGTTATAGGGCGGGGGGCTGAAGCTTTCTTT.

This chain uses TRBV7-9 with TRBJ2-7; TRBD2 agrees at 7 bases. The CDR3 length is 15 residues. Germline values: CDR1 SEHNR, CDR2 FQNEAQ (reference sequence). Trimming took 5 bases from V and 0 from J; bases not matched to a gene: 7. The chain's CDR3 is CASSDRLAVSYEQYF. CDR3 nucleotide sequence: TGTGCCAGCAGCGATAGACTAGCAGTCTCCTACGAGCAGTACTTC.

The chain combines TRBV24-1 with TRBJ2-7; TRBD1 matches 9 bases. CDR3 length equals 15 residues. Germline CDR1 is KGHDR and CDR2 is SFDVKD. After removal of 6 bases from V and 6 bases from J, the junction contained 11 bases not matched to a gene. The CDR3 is CATSPQGASLSEQYF. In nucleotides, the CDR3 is TGTGCCACCAGTCCACAGGGGGCCTCTCTGAGCGAGCAGTACTTC.

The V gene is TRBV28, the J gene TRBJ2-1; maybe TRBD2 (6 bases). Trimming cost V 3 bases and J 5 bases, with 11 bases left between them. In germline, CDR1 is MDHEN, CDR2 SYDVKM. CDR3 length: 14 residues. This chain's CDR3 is CASSFLRENNEQFF. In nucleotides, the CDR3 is TGTGCCAGCAGTTTTCTCCGGGAGAACAATGAGCAGTTCTTC. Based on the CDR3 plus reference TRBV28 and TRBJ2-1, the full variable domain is DVKVTQSSRYLVKRTGEKVFLECVQDMDHENMFWYRQDPGLGLRLIYFSYDVKMKEKGDIPEGYSVSREKKERFSLILESASTNQTSMYLCASSFLRENNEQFFGPGTRLTVL.

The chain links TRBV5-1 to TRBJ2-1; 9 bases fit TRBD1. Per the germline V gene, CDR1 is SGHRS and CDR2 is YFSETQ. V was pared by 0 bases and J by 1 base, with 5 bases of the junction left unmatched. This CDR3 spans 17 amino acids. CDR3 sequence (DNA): TGCGCCAGCAGCTTGGCTTGGGACAGGGCGTCCTACAATGAGCAGTTCTTC. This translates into CASSLAWDRASYNEQFF.

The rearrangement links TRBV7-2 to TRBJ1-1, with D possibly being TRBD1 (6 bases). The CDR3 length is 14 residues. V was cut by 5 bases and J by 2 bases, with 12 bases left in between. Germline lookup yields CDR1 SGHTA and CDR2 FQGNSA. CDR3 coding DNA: TGTGCCAGCAGCCCGGGACACTCTAACACTGAAGCTTTCTTT. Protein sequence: CASSPGHSNTEAFF.

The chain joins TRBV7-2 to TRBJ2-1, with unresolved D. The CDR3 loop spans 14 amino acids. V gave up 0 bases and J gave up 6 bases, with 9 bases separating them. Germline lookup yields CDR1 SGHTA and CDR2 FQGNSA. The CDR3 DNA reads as TGTGCCAGCAGCTTAGCCTTAGTCCTCAATGAGCAGTTCTTC. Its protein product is CASSLALVLNEQFF.

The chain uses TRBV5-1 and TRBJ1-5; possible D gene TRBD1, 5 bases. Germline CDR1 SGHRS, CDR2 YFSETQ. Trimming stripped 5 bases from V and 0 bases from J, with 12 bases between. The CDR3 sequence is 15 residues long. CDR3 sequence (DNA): TGCGCCAGCAGTGAACAGGACTATAGCAATCAGCCCCAGCATTTT. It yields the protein CASSEQDYSNQPQHF. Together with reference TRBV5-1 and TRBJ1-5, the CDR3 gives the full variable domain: KAGVTQTPRYLIKTRGQQVTLSCSPISGHRSVSWYQQTPGQGLQFLFEYFSETQRNKGNFPGRFSGRQFSNSRSEMNVSTLELGDSALYLCASSEQDYSNQPQHFGDGTRLSIL.

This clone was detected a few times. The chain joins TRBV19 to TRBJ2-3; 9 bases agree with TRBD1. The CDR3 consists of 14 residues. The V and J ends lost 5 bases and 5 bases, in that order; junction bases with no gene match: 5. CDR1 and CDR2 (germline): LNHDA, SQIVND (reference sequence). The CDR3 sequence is CASSPWDREDTQYF. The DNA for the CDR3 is TGTGCCAGTAGTCCCTGGGACAGGGAAGATACGCAGTATTTT.

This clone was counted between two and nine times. The CDR3 reads CASSEGGTSGLYNEQFF. The DNA for the CDR3 is TGTGCCAGCAGCGAGGGGGGGACTAGCGGTTTATACAATGAGCAGTTCTTC. This rearrangement joins TRBV7-7 to TRBJ2-1; 11 bases are shared with TRBD2. The CDR3 runs 17 residues. V gave up 5 bases and J gave up 4 bases; unmatched junction bases: 10. Germline V gene sequence: CDR1 SSHAT, CDR2 FNYEAQ (reference sequence).

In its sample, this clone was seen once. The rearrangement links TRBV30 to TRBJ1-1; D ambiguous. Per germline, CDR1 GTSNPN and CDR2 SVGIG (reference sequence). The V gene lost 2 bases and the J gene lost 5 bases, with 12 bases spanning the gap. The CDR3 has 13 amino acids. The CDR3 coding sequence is TGTGCCTGGAGTTATCAGGCTACAACTGAAGCTTTCTTT. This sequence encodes CAWSYQATTEAFF.

The CDR3 nucleotides are TGTGCCAGCAGTAACCCGGGACATTTGAACACTGAAGCTTTCTTT. Protein product: CASSNPGHLNTEAFF. V usage is TRBV6-5 and J usage is TRBJ1-1; weak D call: TRBD1 (6 bases). The germline V gene encodes CDR1 MNHEY and CDR2 SVGAGI. Trimming cost V 5 bases and J 0 bases, with 13 bases left between them. This CDR3 is 15 amino acids long.

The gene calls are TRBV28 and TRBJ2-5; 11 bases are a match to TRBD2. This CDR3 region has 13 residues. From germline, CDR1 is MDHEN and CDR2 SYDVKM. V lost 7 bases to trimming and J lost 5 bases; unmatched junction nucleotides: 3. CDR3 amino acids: CASTSGRRETQYF. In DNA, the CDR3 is TGTGCCAGCACTAGCGGGAGGCGGGAGACCCAGTACTTC.

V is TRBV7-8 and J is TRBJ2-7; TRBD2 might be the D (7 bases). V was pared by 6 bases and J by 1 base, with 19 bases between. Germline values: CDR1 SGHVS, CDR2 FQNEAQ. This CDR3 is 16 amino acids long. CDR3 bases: TGTGCCAGCAGTAAGGTCGGGGGGCTAGGTTCCTACGAGCAGTACTTC. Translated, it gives CASSKVGGLGSYEQYF.

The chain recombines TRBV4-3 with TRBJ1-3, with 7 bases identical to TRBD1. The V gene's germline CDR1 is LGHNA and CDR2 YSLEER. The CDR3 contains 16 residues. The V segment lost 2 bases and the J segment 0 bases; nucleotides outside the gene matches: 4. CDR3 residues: CASSQLGTDSGNTIYF. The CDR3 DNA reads TGCGCCAGCAGCCAATTGGGGACAGACTCTGGAAACACCATATATTTT.

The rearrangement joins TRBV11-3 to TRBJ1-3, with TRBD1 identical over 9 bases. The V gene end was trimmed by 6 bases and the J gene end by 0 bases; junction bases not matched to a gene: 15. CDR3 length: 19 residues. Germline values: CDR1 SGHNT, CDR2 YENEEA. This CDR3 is CASRSPGDRARGSGNTIYF. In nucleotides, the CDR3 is TGTGCCAGCAGATCACCTGGGGACAGGGCGAGGGGCTCTGGAAACACCATATATTTT.

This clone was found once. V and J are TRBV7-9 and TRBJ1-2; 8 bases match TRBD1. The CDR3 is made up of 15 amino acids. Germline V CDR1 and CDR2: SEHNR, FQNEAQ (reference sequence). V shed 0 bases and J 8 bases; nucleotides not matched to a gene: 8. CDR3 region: CASSLADRGGGGYTF. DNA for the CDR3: TGTGCCAGCAGCTTAGCCGACAGGGGTGGCGGGGGCTACACCTTC.

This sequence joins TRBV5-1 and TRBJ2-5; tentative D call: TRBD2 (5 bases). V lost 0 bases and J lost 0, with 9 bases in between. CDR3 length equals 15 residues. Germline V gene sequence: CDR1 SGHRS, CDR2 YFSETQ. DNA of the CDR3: TGCGCCAGCAGCTTGGACCCAGCGGACCAAGAGACCCAGTACTTC. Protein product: CASSLDPADQETQYF.

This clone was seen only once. CDR3 nucleotides: TGCGCCAGCAGCCCCCAGGGACAGGGGAGGCAGCGGGAATCCTACGAGCAGTACTTC. Protein sequence: CASSPQGQGRQRESYEQYF. The V and J genes are TRBV5-1 and TRBJ2-7, with 10 nucleotides matching TRBD1. With V trimmed by 4 bases and J by 1 base, 17 bases remained unmatched. Germline-derived CDR1 and CDR2 are SGHRS and YFSETQ. This CDR3 region has 19 residues. Complete variable domain (other parts from reference TRBV5-1 and TRBJ2-7): KAGVTQTPRYLIKTRGQQVTLSCSPISGHRSVSWYQQTPGQGLQFLFEYFSETQRNKGNFPGRFSGRQFSNSRSEMNVSTLELGDSALYLCASSPQGQGRQRESYEQYFGPGTRLTVT.

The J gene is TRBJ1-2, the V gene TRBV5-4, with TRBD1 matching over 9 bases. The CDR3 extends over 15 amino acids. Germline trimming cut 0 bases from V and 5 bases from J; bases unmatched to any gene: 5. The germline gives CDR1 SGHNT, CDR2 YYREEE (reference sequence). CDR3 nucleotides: TGTGCCAGCAGCTTGGGACAGGGGGAAGTATATGGCTACACCTTC. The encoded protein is CASSLGQGEVYGYTF.

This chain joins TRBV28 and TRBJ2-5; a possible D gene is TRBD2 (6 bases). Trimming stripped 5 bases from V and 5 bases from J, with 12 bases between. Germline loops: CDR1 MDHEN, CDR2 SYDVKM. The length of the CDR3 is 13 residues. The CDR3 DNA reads TGTGCCAGCAGTAGAGGAGGAGGGGAGACCCAGTACTTC. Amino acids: CASSRGGGETQYF.

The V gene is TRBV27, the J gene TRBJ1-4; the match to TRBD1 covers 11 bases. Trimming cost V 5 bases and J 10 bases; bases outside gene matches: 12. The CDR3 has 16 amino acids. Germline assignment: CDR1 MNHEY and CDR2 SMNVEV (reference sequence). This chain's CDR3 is CASSTRDRGAGGKLFF. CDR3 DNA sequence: TGTGCCAGCAGTACACGGGACAGGGGGGCGGGTGGAAAACTGTTTTTT.

The chain's CDR3 is CATSPTDRGNTGELFF. The CDR3 region has the DNA TGTGCCACCAGCCCCACCGACAGGGGGAACACCGGGGAGCTGTTTTTT. The chain links TRBV15 to TRBJ2-2; TRBD1 aligns across 8 bases. The CDR3 covers 16 residues. Trimming took 5 bases from V and 1 from J; bases not matched to a gene: 6. Germline CDR1 reads LNHNV; CDR2 reads YYDKDF (reference sequence).

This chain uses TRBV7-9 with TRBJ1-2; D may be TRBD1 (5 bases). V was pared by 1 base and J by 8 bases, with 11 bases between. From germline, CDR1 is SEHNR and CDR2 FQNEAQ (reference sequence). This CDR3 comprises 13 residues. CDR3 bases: TGTGCCAGCAGCTTAGAGGGGAAAGGAGGCTACACCTTC. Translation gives CASSLEGKGGYTF. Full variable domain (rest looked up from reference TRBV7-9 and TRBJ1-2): DTGVSQNPRHKITKRGQNVTFRCDPISEHNRLYWYRQTLGQGPEFLTYFQNEAQLEKSRLLSDRFSAERPKGSFSTLEIQRTEQGDSAMYLCASSLEGKGGYTFGSGTRLTVV.

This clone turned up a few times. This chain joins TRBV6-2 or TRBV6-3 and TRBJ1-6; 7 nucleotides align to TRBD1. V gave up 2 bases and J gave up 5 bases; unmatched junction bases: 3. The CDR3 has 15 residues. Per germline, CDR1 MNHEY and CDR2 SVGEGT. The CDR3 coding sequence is TGTGCCAGCAGTTACGACAGGGTCGATAATTCACCCCTCCACTTT. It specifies CASSYDRVDNSPLHF.

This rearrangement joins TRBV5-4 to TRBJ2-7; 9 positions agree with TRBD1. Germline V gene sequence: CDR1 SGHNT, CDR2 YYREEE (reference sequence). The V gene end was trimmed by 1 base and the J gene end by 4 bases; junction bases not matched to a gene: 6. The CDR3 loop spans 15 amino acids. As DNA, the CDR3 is TGTGCCAGCAGCTTGAACCGGGACAGGGTATACGAGCAGTACTTC. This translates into CASSLNRDRVYEQYF.

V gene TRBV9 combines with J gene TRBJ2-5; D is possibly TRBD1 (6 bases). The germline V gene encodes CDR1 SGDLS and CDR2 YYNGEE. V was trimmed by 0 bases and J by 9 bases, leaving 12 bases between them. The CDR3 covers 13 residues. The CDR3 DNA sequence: TGTGCCAGCAGCGTAGAAGGAAGGGGGTCCCAGTACTTC. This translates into CASSVEGRGSQYF.

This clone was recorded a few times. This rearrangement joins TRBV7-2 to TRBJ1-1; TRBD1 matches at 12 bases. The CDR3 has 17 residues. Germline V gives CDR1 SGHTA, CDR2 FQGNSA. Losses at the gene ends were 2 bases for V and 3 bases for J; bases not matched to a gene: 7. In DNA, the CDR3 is TGTGCCAGCAGCTTATCCCCGGGACAGGGGGCAGACACTGAAGCTTTCTTT. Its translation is CASSLSPGQGADTEAFF.

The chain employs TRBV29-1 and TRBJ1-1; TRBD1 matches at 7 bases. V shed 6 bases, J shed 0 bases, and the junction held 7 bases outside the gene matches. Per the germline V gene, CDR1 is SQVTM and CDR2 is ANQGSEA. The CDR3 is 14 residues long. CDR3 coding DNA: TGCAGCGTAAAAGGACAGGTCATGAACACTGAAGCTTTCTTT. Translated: CSVKGQVMNTEAFF.

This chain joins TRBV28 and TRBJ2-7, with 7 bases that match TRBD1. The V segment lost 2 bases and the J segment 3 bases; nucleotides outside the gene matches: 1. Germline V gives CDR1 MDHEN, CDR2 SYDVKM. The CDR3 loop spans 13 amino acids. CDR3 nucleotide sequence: TGTGCCAGCAGTTTAGGGACAGTCTACGAGCAGTACTTC. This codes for CASSLGTVYEQYF.

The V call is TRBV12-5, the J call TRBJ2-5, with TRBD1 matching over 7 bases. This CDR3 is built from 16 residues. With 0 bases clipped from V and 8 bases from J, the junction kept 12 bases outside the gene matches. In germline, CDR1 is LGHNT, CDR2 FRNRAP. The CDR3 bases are TGTGCTAGTGGTTTGGTACCGACAGGGTACCTGGATACCCAGTACTTC. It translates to CASGLVPTGYLDTQYF.

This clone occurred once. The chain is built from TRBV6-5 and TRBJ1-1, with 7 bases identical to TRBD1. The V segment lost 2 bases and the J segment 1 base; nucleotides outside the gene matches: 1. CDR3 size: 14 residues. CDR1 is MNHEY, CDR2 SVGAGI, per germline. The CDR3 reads CASSYRQGNTEAFF. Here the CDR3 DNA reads TGTGCCAGCAGTTACCGACAGGGGAACACTGAAGCTTTCTTT.